The TCR beta chain described here comes from a study of T cells in Graves' hyperthyroidism and ophthalmopathy. Study-level findings and limits: Before onset, by a median of around 6.4 months, the model predicted ophthalmopathy. Blood also showed most of the thyroid clonotypes that were expanded above 0.001. Separation of ophthalmopathy from stable hyperthyroidism was achieved by a 13 V-J model.

The study excluded patients with uncontrolled infection, other autoimmune disease, pregnancy or lactation. The table lists this clonotype with a few counts. Its antigen is currently unknown. RNA transcripts provided the source from which TCR beta CDR3 regions were amplified. When the TCR CDR3 underwent first-round RT-PCR, the HTBI primer set was used. TCRdb redid the calling of the multiplex PCR reads with MiXCR, one entry per CDR3 protein. The profile covers 500,000 or so distinct CDR3 sequences, with about 16% appearing a single time and around 28% taken by the ten largest. The sample was blood. The sequence was collected from a woman in her twenties or thirties with Graves' ophthalmopathy.

CDR3 in amino acids: CASSEGIGGGQETQYF. The CDR3 coding sequence is TGTGCCAGCAGTGAAGGCATAGGGGGAGGGCAAGAGACCCAGTACTTC. This chain links TRBV2 with TRBJ2-5; tentative D call: TRBD2 (7 bases). The CDR3 loop spans 16 amino acids. Germline V lookup: CDR1 SNHLY, CDR2 FYNNEI. The germline V and J ends were trimmed by 1 base and 2 bases, with 14 bases remaining between them.